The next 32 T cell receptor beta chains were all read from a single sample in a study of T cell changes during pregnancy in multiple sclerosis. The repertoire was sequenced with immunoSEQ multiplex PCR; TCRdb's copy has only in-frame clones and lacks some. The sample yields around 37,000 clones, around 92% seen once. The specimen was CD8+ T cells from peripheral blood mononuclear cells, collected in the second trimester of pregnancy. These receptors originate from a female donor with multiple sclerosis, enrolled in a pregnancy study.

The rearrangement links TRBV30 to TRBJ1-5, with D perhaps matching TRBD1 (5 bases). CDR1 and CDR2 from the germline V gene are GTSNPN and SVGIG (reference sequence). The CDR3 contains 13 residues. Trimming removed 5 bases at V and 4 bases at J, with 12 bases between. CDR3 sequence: CAWGGYGNQPQHF. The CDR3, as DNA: TGTGCCTGGGGGGGGTACGGGAATCAGCCCCAGCATTTT.

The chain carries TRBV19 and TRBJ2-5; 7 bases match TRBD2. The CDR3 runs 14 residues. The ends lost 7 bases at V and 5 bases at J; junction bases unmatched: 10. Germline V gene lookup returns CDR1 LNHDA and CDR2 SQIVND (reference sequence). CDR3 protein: CASTPVAGVETQYF. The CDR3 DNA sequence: TGTGCCAGTACCCCGGTAGCGGGCGTGGAGACCCAGTACTTC.

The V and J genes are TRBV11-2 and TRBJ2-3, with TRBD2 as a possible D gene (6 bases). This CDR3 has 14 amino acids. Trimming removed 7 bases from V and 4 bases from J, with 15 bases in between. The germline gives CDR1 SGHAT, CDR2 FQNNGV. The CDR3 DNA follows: TGTGCCAGCAATAGGGGACTCAGACCAGATACGCAGTATTTT. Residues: CASNRGLRPDTQYF.

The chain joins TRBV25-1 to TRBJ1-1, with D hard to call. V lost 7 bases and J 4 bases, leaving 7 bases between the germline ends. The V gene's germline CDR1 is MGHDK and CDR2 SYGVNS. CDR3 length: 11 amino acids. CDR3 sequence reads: CASTRGTEAFF. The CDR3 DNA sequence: TGTGCCAGCACCCGGGGCACTGAAGCTTTCTTT.

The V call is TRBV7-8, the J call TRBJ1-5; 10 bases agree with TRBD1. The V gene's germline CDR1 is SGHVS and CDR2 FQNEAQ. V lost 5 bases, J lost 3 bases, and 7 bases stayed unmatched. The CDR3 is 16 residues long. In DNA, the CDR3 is TGTGCCAGCAGCCCAGGGACAGGGGTCGACAATCAGCCCCAGCATTTT. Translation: CASSPGTGVDNQPQHF.

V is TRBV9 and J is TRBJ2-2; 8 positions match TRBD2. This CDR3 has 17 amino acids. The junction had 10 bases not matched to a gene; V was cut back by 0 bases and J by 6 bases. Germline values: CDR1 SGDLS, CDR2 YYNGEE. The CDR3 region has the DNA TGTGCCAGCAGCGTAGCTACTGCGGGACTAGTTCCCGGGGAGCTGTTTTTT. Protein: CASSVATAGLVPGELFF. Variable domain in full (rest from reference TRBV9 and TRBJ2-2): DSGVTQTPKHLITATGQRVTLRCSPRSGDLSVYWYQQSLDQGLQFLIQYYNGEERAKGNILERFSAQQFPDLHSELNLSSLELGDSALYFCASSVATAGLVPGELFFGEGSRLTVL.

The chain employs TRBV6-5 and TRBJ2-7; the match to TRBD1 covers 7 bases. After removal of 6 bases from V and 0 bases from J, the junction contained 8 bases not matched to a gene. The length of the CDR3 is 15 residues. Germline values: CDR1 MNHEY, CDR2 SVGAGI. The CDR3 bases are TGTGCCAGCAGCATCACCGGGACAGTCTCCTACGAGCAGTACTTC. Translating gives CASSITGTVSYEQYF.

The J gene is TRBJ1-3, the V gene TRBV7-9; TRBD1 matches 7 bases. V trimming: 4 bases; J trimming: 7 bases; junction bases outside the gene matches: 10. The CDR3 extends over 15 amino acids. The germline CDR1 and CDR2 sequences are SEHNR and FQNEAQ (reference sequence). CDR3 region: CASSSSTGYGNTIYF. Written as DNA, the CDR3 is TGTGCCAGCAGCTCCTCGACAGGGTATGGGAACACCATATATTTT.

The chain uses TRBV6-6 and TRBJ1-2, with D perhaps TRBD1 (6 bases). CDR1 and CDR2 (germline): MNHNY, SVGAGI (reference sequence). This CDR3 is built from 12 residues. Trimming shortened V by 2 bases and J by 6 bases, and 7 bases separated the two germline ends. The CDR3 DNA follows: TGTGCCAGCAGTTACGGGACAAATGGCTACACCTTC. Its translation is CASSYGTNGYTF.

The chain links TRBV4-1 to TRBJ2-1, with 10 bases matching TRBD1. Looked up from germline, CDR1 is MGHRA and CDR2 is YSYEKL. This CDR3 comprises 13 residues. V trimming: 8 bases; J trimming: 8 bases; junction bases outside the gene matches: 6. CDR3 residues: CASGTGAGDEQFF. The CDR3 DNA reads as TGCGCCAGCGGGACAGGGGCCGGGGATGAGCAGTTCTTC.

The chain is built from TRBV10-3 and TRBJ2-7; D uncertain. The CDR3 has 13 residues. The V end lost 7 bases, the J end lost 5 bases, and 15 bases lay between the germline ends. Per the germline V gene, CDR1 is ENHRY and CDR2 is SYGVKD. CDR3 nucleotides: TGTGCCATCACCTGGCGGCTGTCTAACGAGCAGTACTTC. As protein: CAITWRLSNEQYF.

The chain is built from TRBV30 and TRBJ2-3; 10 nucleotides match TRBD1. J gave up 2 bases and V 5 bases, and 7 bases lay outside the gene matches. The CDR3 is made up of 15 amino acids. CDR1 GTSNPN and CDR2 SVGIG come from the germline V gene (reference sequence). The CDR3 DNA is TGTGCCTGGGGGTTTGGGACAGGGGCCACAGATACGCAGTATTTT. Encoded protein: CAWGFGTGATDTQYF.

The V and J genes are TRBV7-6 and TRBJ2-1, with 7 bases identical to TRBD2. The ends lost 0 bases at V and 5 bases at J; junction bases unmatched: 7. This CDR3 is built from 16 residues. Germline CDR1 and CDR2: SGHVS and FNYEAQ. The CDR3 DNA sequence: TGTGCCAGCAGCTTAGCAGGACTAGTTATAAACAATGAGCAGTTCTTC. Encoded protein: CASSLAGLVINNEQFF.

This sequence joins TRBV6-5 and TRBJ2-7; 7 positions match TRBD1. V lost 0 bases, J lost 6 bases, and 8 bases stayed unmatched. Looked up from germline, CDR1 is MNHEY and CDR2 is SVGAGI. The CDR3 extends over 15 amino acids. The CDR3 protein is CASSYSAGGQAEQYF. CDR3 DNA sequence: TGTGCCAGCAGTTACTCGGCAGGCGGACAGGCCGAGCAGTACTTC.

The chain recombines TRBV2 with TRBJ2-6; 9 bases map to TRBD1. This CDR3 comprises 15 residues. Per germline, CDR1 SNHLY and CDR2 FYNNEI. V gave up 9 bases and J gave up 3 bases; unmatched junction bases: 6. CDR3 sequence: CARGDREDGANVLTF. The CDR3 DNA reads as TGTGCCAGAGGGGACAGGGAAGATGGGGCCAACGTCCTGACTTTC.

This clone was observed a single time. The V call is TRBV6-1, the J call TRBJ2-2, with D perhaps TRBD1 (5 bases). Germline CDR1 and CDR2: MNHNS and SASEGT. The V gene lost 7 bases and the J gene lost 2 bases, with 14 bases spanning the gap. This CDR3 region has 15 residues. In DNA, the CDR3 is TGTGCCAGCATGACCAGGGCAGGTAACACCGGGGAGCTGTTTTTT. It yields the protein CASMTRAGNTGELFF.

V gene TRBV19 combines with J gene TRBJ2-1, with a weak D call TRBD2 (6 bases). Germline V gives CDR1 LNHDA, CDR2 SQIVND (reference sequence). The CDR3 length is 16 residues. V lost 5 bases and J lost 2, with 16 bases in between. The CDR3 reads CASSYSGAGTYNEQFF. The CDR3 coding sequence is TGTGCCAGTAGTTATAGTGGGGCGGGGACCTACAATGAGCAGTTCTTC.

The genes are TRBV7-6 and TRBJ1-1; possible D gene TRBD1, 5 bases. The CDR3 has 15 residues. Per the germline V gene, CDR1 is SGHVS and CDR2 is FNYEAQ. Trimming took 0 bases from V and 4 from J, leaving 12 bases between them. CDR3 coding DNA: TGTGCCAGCAGCTTAGCGGGTAGGGGTAGCACTGAAGCTTTCTTT. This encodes CASSLAGRGSTEAFF.

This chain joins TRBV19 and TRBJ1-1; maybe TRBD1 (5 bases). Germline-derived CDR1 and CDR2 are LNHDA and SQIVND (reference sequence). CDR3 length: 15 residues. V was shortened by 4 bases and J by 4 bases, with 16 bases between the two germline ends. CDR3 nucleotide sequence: TGTGCCAGTAGTACTTCCCCGGGGGGGGGCACTGAAGCTTTCTTT. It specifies CASSTSPGGGTEAFF.

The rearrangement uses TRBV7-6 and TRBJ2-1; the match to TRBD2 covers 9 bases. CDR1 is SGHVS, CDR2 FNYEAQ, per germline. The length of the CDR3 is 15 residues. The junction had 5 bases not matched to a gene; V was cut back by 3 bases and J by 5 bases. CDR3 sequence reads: CASSFGTSSDNEQFF. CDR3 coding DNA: TGTGCCAGCAGCTTTGGGACTAGCTCGGACAATGAGCAGTTCTTC.

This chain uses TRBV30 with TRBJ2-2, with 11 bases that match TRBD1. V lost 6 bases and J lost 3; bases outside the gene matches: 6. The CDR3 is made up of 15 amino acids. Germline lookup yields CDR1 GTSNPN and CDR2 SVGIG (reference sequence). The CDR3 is CACHGTGGHTGELFF. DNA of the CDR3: TGTGCCTGCCATGGGACAGGGGGACACACCGGGGAGCTGTTTTTT.

CDR3 region: CASSYREGNTEAFF. The CDR3 region has the DNA TGTGCCAGCAGTTACCGGGAGGGGAACACTGAAGCTTTCTTT. This chain connects TRBV6-5 to TRBJ1-1; D is unresolved. Germline V gene sequence: CDR1 MNHEY, CDR2 SVGAGI. Trimming left V 2 bases short and J 1 base short, with 8 bases between. This CDR3 has 14 residues.

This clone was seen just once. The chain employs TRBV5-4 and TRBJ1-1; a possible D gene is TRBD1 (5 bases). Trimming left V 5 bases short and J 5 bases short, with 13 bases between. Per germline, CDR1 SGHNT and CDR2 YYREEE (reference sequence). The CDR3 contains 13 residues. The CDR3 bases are TGTGCCAGCAGGGGGGGAGGGAGGACTGAAGCTTTCTTT. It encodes CASRGGGRTEAFF.

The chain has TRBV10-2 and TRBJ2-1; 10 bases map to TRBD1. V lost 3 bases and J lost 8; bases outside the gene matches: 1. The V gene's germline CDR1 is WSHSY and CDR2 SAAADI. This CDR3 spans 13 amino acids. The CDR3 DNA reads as TGCGCCAGCAGTGAAGGGACAGGGGATGAGCAGTTCTTC. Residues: CASSEGTGDEQFF.

The CDR3 DNA reads TGTGCCAGCAGCTTAGCGGGAGAGCAGTACTTC. It codes for CASSLAGEQYF. V gene TRBV13 combines with J gene TRBJ2-7; a weak D match, TRBD2 (5 bases). The CDR3 contains 11 residues. Trimming removed 1 base at V and 7 bases at J, with 5 bases between. Per germline, CDR1 PRHDT and CDR2 FYEKMQ (reference sequence).

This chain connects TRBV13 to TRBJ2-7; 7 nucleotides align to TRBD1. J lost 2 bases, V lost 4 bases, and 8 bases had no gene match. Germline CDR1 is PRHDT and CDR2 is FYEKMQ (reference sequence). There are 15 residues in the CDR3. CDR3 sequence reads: CASSSNRDSAYEQYF. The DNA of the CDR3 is TGTGCCAGCAGCTCGAACCGGGACAGCGCCTACGAGCAGTACTTC. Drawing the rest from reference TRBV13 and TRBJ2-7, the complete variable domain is AAGVIQSPRHLIKEKRETATLKCYPIPRHDTVYWYQQGPGQDPQFLISFYEKMQSDKGSIPDRFSAQQFSDYHSELNMSSLELGDSALYFCASSSNRDSAYEQYFGPGTRLTVT.

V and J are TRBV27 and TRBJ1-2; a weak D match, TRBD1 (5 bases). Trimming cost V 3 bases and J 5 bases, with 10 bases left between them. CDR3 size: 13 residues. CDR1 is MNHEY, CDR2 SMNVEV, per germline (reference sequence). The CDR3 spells CASSFRGPYGYTF. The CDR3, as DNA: TGTGCCAGCAGTTTTAGGGGTCCATATGGCTACACCTTC.

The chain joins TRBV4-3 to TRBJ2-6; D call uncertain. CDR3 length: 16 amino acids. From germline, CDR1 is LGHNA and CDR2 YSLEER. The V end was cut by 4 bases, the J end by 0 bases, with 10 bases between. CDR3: CASSPIQSSGANVLTF. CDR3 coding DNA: TGCGCCAGCAGCCCAATACAGAGCTCTGGGGCCAACGTCCTGACTTTC.

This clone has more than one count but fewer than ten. The chain's CDR3 is CASGFLTGSVVTEAFF. The CDR3 nucleotides read TGTGCTAGTGGTTTTTTGACAGGATCGGTGGTTACTGAAGCTTTCTTT. The gene calls are TRBV12-5 and TRBJ1-1, with a possible D match to TRBD1 (6 bases). Germline loops: CDR1 LGHNT, CDR2 FRNRAP. Trimming left V 3 bases short and J 5 bases short, with 19 bases between. The CDR3 is made up of 16 amino acids.

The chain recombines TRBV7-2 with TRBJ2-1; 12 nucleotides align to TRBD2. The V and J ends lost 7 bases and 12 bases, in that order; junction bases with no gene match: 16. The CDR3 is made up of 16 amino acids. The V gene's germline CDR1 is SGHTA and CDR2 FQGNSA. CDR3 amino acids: CASTFIVSSGGAVQFF. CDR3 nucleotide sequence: TGTGCCAGCACCTTCATCGTTTCTAGCGGGGGGGCGGTGCAGTTCTTC.

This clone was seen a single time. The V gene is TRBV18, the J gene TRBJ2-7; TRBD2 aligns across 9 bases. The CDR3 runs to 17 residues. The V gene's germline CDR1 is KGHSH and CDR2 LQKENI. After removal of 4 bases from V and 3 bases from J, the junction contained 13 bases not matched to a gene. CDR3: CASSRRDSGSSLYEQYF. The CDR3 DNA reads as TGTGCCAGCTCACGGAGGGATAGCGGGAGTTCACTCTACGAGCAGTACTTC.

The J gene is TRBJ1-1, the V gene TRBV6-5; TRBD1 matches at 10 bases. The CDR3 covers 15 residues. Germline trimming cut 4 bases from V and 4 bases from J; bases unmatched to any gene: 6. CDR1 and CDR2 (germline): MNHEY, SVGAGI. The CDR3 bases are TGTGCCAGCAGTTCCGGGACAGGGGTGGGCACTGAAGCTTTCTTT. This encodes CASSSGTGVGTEAFF.